Each of the 20 T cell receptor beta chains below was sequenced from the same sample in a study of long-term antiretroviral therapy in people with HIV. Version v3.0 of the immunoSEQ assay was performed at survey level. Generated by immunoSEQ multiplex PCR, the TCRdb table keeps only in-frame clones and is missing some. The table has about 24,000 clones, roughly 96% seen once; the top ten hold about 2.4%. Sequenced here: unsorted PBMCs, sampled about 5 years after starting antiretroviral therapy. These receptors were taken from a woman aged 45-59 years with HIV.

This clone is a singleton in its sample. This chain links TRBV29-1 with TRBJ2-5; TRBD1 matches at 7 bases. V shed 6 bases and J 1 base; nucleotides not matched to a gene: 5. The CDR3 has 13 residues. Looked up from germline, CDR1 is SQVTM and CDR2 is ANQGSEA. The CDR3 loop reads CSVRGQLQETQYF. The CDR3 DNA follows: TGCAGCGTCCGGGGACAGCTCCAAGAGACCCAGTACTTC.

The J gene is TRBJ1-5, the V gene TRBV15, with 7 nucleotides matching TRBD1. The ends lost 3 bases at V and 4 bases at J; junction bases unmatched: 9. The germline V gene encodes CDR1 LNHNV and CDR2 YYDKDF (reference sequence). The CDR3 runs to 16 residues. In DNA form, the CDR3 reads TGTGCCACCAGCAGTGCCACCGGGACAGAAAATCAGCCCCAGCATTTT. Protein sequence: CATSSATGTENQPQHF.

The V gene is TRBV10-3, the J gene TRBJ2-7; the match to TRBD2 covers 11 bases. Germline-derived CDR1 and CDR2 are ENHRY and SYGVKD. Trimming cost V 2 bases and J 4 bases; bases outside gene matches: 4. The CDR3 has 15 amino acids. CDR3 nucleotides: TGTGCCATCAGTGAGACTAGCGGGAGTGGGTACGAGCAGTACTTC. Translation gives CAISETSGSGYEQYF.

This clone was seen more than once but under ten times. The J gene is TRBJ2-7, the V gene TRBV29-1; TRBD1 aligns across 7 bases. V trimming: 6 bases; J trimming: 0 bases; junction bases outside the gene matches: 5. This CDR3 comprises 13 residues. In germline, CDR1 is SQVTM, CDR2 ANQGSEA. CDR3 nucleotides: TGCAGCGTCCAAGACAGGGTCTCCTACGAGCAGTACTTC. It encodes CSVQDRVSYEQYF.

The chain combines TRBV7-9 with TRBJ2-3; no clear D gene. The CDR3 totals 14 residues. The V gene lost 5 bases and the J gene lost 0 bases, with 9 bases spanning the gap. CDR1 is SEHNR and CDR2 is FQNEAQ in the germline V gene (reference sequence). The CDR3 bases are TGTGCCAGCAGCCTGGGAACTAGCACAGATACGCAGTATTTT. It translates to CASSLGTSTDTQYF. Full variable domain (missing parts from reference TRBV7-9 and TRBJ2-3): DTGVSQNPRHKITKRGQNVTFRCDPISEHNRLYWYRQTLGQGPEFLTYFQNEAQLEKSRLLSDRFSAERPKGSFSTLEIQRTEQGDSAMYLCASSLGTSTDTQYFGPGTRLTVL.

V is TRBV7-8 and J is TRBJ1-5; no definite D call. CDR3 length: 13 residues. V was clipped by 2 bases and J by 4 bases, with 6 bases between them. CDR1 and CDR2 from the germline V gene are SGHVS and FQNEAQ. The CDR3 bases are TGTGCCAGCAGCTTAACTACAAATCAGCCCCAGCATTTT. It specifies CASSLTTNQPQHF.

The genes are TRBV19 and TRBJ2-1; 7 bases are shared with TRBD1. CDR3 length: 16 amino acids. Trimming at V came to 4 bases and at J to 7 bases, leaving 13 bases not matched to a gene. Germline V lookup: CDR1 LNHDA, CDR2 SQIVND (reference sequence). The CDR3 sequence is CASSTLGDRAINEQFF. For the CDR3, the DNA is TGTGCCAGTAGTACCCTTGGAGACAGGGCTATTAATGAGCAGTTCTTC.

This rearrangement joins TRBV7-8 to TRBJ1-3; tentatively, D is TRBD1 (5 bases). Germline CDR1 and CDR2: SGHVS and FQNEAQ. The length of the CDR3 is 14 residues. The ends were cut back, 7 bases at V and 4 bases at J, with 14 bases in the middle. The CDR3 here is CASTKGSFGNTIYF. CDR3 sequence (DNA): TGTGCCAGCACCAAGGGGTCATTCGGAAACACCATATATTTT. Drawing the rest from reference TRBV7-8 and TRBJ1-3, the complete variable domain is GAGVSQSPRYKVAKRGQDVALRCDPISGHVSLFWYQQALGQGPEFLTYFQNEAQLDKSGLPSDRFFAERPEGSVSTLKIQRTQQEDSAVYLCASTKGSFGNTIYFGEGSWLTVV.

The chain has TRBV6-1 and TRBJ2-7; D is ambiguous. V gave up 6 bases and J gave up 9 bases, with 12 bases separating them. CDR1 and CDR2 (germline): MNHNS, SASEGT. This CDR3 comprises 11 residues. The CDR3 DNA follows: TGTGCCAGCAGAGCTCATTCCGGGCAGTACTTC. Translation gives CASRAHSGQYF.

V is TRBV15 and J is TRBJ2-3; tentatively, D is TRBD2 (6 bases). Per the germline V gene, CDR1 is LNHNV and CDR2 is YYDKDF (reference sequence). The CDR3 runs 19 residues. V was trimmed by 1 base and J by 3 bases, leaving 23 bases between them. CDR3 residues: CATSRGLSSVPRATDTQYF. DNA for the CDR3: TGTGCCACCAGCAGAGGGCTATCTAGCGTTCCGAGAGCTACAGATACGCAGTATTTT. The full variable domain, completed using reference TRBV15 and TRBJ2-3, is DAMVIQNPRYQVTQFGKPVTLSCSQTLNHNVMYWYQQKSSQAPKLLFHYYDKDFNNEADTPDNFQSRRPNTSFCFLDIRSPGLGDTAMYLCATSRGLSSVPRATDTQYFGPGTRLTVL.

This chain uses TRBV2 with TRBJ2-5; 11 bases agree with TRBD1. CDR3 length: 15 residues. The germline CDR1 and CDR2 sequences are SNHLY and FYNNEI. With V trimmed by 6 bases and J by 7 bases, 10 bases remained unmatched. The DNA for the CDR3 is TGTGCCAGCAGGGACCCCTGGGGACAGGGGGTGACCCAGTACTTC. It is translated as CASRDPWGQGVTQYF. Drawing the rest from reference TRBV2 and TRBJ2-5, the complete variable domain is EPEVTQTPSHQVTQMGQEVILRCVPISNHLYFYWYRQILGQKVEFLVSFYNNEISEKSEIFDDQFSVERPDGSNFTLKIRSTKLEDSAMYFCASRDPWGQGVTQYFGPGTRLLVL.

J is TRBJ2-1 and V is TRBV7-5; TRBD2, the D gene given by the table, was not confirmed from the DNA. TRBV7-5 is designated a pseudogene. The CDR3 spans 19 residues. This CDR3 is CVRSLGGCAAGGCLGEQFF. CDR3 DNA sequence: TGTGTCAGAAGCTTAGGCGGATGTGCTGCGGGAGGGTGTCTGGGGGAGCAGTTCTTC.

The DNA for the CDR3 is TGTGCCAGCAGCTCCCTAGCGGGGGCAGCAGATACGCAGTATTTT. Residues: CASSSLAGAADTQYF. The chain joins TRBV7-2 to TRBJ2-3; 10 nucleotides align to TRBD2. Germline V lookup: CDR1 SGHTA, CDR2 FQGNSA. V gave up 4 bases and J gave up 4 bases; unmatched junction bases: 5. The CDR3 sequence is 15 residues long.

This chain's CDR3 is CASGGSTAPWDEQYF. CDR3 nucleotide sequence: TGTGCCAGCGGCGGATCCACAGCTCCTTGGGACGAGCAGTACTTC. V gene TRBV7-9 combines with J gene TRBJ2-7; D ambiguous. V was clipped by 8 bases and J by 5 bases, with 22 bases between them. CDR1 is SEHNR, CDR2 FQNEAQ, per germline (reference sequence). The CDR3 covers 15 residues.

The chain employs TRBV2 and TRBJ1-2; D remains unclear. The CDR3 is 12 amino acids. From germline, CDR1 is SNHLY and CDR2 FYNNEI. Trimming left V 1 base short and J 5 bases short, with 5 bases between. CDR3 amino acids: CASSEVAYGYTF. CDR3 DNA: TGTGCCAGCAGTGAAGTAGCTTATGGCTACACCTTC. The entire variable domain, with the rest obtained from reference TRBV2 and TRBJ1-2, is as follows: EPEVTQTPSHQVTQMGQEVILRCVPISNHLYFYWYRQILGQKVEFLVSFYNNEISEKSEIFDDQFSVERPDGSNFTLKIRSTKLEDSAMYFCASSEVAYGYTFGSGTRLTVV.

The gene calls are TRBV27 and TRBJ2-1, with D uncertain. Trimming removed 4 bases at V and 5 bases at J, with 3 bases between. This CDR3 region has 11 residues. CDR1 is MNHEY and CDR2 is SMNVEV in the germline V gene (reference sequence). DNA of the CDR3: TGTGCCAGCAGTTCTAACAATGAGCAGTTCTTC. Translated, it gives CASSSNNEQFF.

The V gene is TRBV6-1, the J gene TRBJ2-7, with D perhaps TRBD1 or TRBD2 (5 bases each). This CDR3 spans 15 amino acids. The germline V gene encodes CDR1 MNHNS and CDR2 SASEGT. V lost 6 bases, J lost 4 bases, and 19 bases lay in between. CDR3: CASRTTLGTIYEQYF. DNA of the CDR3: TGTGCCAGCAGGACCACCCTCGGGACCATATACGAGCAGTACTTC.

The rearrangement joins TRBV18 to TRBJ1-1; unclear D gene. This CDR3 has 13 residues. V lost 3 bases, J lost 3 bases, and 8 bases lay in between. Germline CDR1 reads KGHSH; CDR2 reads LQKENI. As DNA, the CDR3 is TGTGCCAGCTCACCGAGCGGAGACACTGAAGCTTTCTTT. The encoded protein is CASSPSGDTEAFF.

This clone was found once. The chain carries TRBV4-1 and TRBJ2-5; a weak D match, TRBD1 (6 bases). This CDR3 is 14 amino acids long. CDR1 and CDR2 (germline): MGHRA, YSYEKL. Trimming stripped 4 bases from V and 5 bases from J, with 14 bases between. The CDR3 sequence is CASSLGAGHETQYF. The CDR3 DNA is TGCGCCAGCAGCCTGGGGGCAGGGCATGAGACCCAGTACTTC.

The V gene is TRBV2, the J gene TRBJ1-1; D may be TRBD1 (5 bases). The germline gives CDR1 SNHLY, CDR2 FYNNEI. The CDR3 has 14 amino acids. V lost 7 bases and J 1 base, leaving 13 bases between the germline ends. CDR3 loop: CASIFGASNTEAFF. The CDR3, as DNA: TGTGCCAGCATTTTTGGGGCCTCGAACACTGAAGCTTTCTTT.